A selection of T cell receptor beta chains follows, all from one sample in a study of metastatic and nonmetastatic thyroid tumors. MiXCR was used by TCRdb to re-call the PCR reads. In the table there are over 13,000 clones, 24% of which are singletons. Sequenced material: tumor tissue. These receptors were obtained from a female donor with papillary thyroid cancer or a benign thyroid nodule (not recorded which). Some clones in this sample may be carry-over from other donors' samples. Each CDR3 is given with its conserved first and last residue. The order of the fields is clone size, D gene, V gene, J gene, CDR3 protein, CDR3 DNA. D genes are given only for firm matches. Clone size is shown for a subset of rows, as once, few, many or a class of expanded clone.

.,.,TRBV20-1,TRBJ2-1,CSAVSLRGYNEQFF,TGCAGTGCTGTTTCTCTACGGGGGTACAATGAGCAGTTCTTC
many,TRBD2,TRBV19,TRBJ2-1,CASTPRAGEAGYNEQFF,TGTGCCAGTACCCCGAGGGCGGGAGAGGCTGGATACAATGAGCAGTTCTTC
many,.,TRBV18,TRBJ1-5,CASSPVASNQPQHF,TGTGCCAGCTCACCAGTCGCAAGCAATCAGCCCCAGCATTTT
many,TRBD2,TRBV18,TRBJ2-2,CASSEAGGVGELFF,TGTGCCAGCTCAGAAGCGGGAGGAGTCGGGGAGCTGTTTTTT
few,.,TRBV19,TRBJ2-1,CASSPGTTFRFF,TGTGCCAGTAGCCCCGGGACCACTTTCCGGTTCTTC
medium-sized,.,TRBV7-2,TRBJ2-7,CASSLESYEQYF,TGTGCCAGCAGCTTAGAAAGCTACGAGCAGTACTTC
many,.,TRBV2,TRBJ1-5,CASSRDGNQPQHF,TGTGCCAGCTCTCGGGATGGCAATCAGCCCCAGCATTTT
many,TRBD2,TRBV4-2,TRBJ2-7,CASSDRTSGRDEQYF,TGTGCCAGCAGCGACCGGACTAGCGGGAGAGACGAGCAGTACTTC
few,.,TRBV6-2/TRBV6-3,TRBJ2-7,CASSYSLREQYF,TGTGCCAGCAGTTACTCCTTGCGGGAGCAGTACTTC
.,.,TRBV19,TRBJ2-1,CASSMVVASEQFF,TGTGCCAGTAGTATGGTTGTCGCGAGTGAGCAGTTCTTC
.,TRBD2,TRBV4-2,TRBJ2-7,CASSQDSGGAYEQYF,TGTGCCAGCAGCCAAGATAGCGGGGGGGCCTACGAGCAGTACTTC
few,.,TRBV5-1,TRBJ2-7,CASSLESVYEQYF,TGCGCCAGCAGCTTGGAATCAGTCTACGAGCAGTACTTC
few,.,TRBV6-4,TRBJ2-3,CASSLDASTDTQYF,TGTGCCAGCAGTTTAGATGCTAGCACAGATACGCAGTATTTT
many,TRBD2,TRBV7-6,TRBJ2-3,CASSLGNHPGTSADTQYF,TGTGCCAGCAGCTTAGGGAACCACCCAGGGACTAGTGCAGATACGCAGTATTTT
.,.,TRBV5-1,TRBJ2-7,CASSLAGGSSYEQYF,TGCGCCAGCAGCTTGGCCGGGGGAAGCTCCTACGAGCAGTACTTC
medium-sized,TRBD2,TRBV19,TRBJ2-3,CASNPMGLSSDTQYF,TGTGCCAGTAACCCAATGGGACTATCCTCAGATACGCAGTATTTT
.,TRBD1,TRBV5-5,TRBJ1-4,CASSLTGPNEKLFF,TGTGCCAGCAGCCTGACAGGGCCGAATGAAAAACTGTTTTTT
.,.,TRBV19,TRBJ1-1,CATRTGNTEAFF,TGTGCCACCCGAACAGGGAACACTGAAGCTTTCTTT
few,.,TRBV28,TRBJ1-5,CASSFSRGWIDQPQHF,TGTGCCAGCAGTTTTTCTCGGGGATGGATTGATCAGCCCCAGCATTTT
medium-sized,.,TRBV11-3,TRBJ2-7,CASSRTQGGVYEQYF,TGTGCCAGCAGCCGAACACAGGGAGGGGTATACGAGCAGTACTTC
.,TRBD1,TRBV29-1,TRBJ2-5,CSVPGQGAPETQYF,TGCAGCGTCCCGGGACAGGGGGCGCCTGAGACCCAGTACTTC
many,TRBD1,TRBV20-1,TRBJ2-3,CSAPGQGSTDTQYF,TGCAGTGCCCCGGGACAGGGAAGCACAGATACGCAGTATTTT
many,.,TRBV3-1,TRBJ2-6,CASSQENSVSGANVLTF,TGTGCCAGCAGCCAAGAAAACAGTGTCTCTGGGGCCAACGTCCTGACTTTC
.,.,TRBV3-1,TRBJ1-4,CASSRQVGGRGEKLFF,TGTGCCAGCAGCCGCCAAGTAGGCGGGCGGGGTGAAAAACTGTTTTTT
few,TRBD1,TRBV24-1,TRBJ1-2,CATSDYRGGIGGYTF,TGTGCCACCAGTGATTACAGGGGAGGCATTGGTGGCTACACCTTC
medium-sized,.,TRBV2,TRBJ1-2,CASSGAHRNYGYTF,TGTGCCAGCAGTGGGGCCCACCGAAACTATGGCTACACCTTC
many,.,TRBV29-1,TRBJ2-2,CSVLPGTDTGELFF,TGCAGCGTCCTCCCCGGGACGGACACCGGGGAGCTGTTTTTT
.,TRBD1,TRBV6-1,TRBJ2-7,CASSKTPGQGVHEQYF,TGTGCCAGCAGTAAGACACCGGGACAGGGTGTCCACGAGCAGTACTTC
.,.,TRBV5-1,TRBJ1-6,CASSYSGQGLGSPLHF,TGCGCCAGCAGCTACTCGGGGCAGGGTTTAGGATCACCCCTCCACTTT
few,.,TRBV7-9,TRBJ1-6,CASSLANSPLHF,TGTGCCAGCAGCTTAGCCAATTCACCCCTCCACTTT
.,.,TRBV29-1,TRBJ2-3,CSVEQMAGLQDTQYF,TGCAGCGTTGAGCAGATGGCAGGGCTACAAGATACGCAGTATTTT
.,.,TRBV4-1,TRBJ2-1,CASSQEEVAYNEQFF,TGCGCCAGCAGCCAAGAAGAGGTAGCCTACAATGAGCAGTTCTTC
large,.,TRBV12-3/TRBV12-4,TRBJ2-1,CASSGFPLGLEQFF,TGTGCCAGCTCGGGCTTTCCTTTGGGTTTAGAGCAGTTCTTC
.,.,TRBV28,TRBJ1-2,CESSLGGYGYTF,TGTGAAAGCAGTCTGGGGGGATATGGCTACACATTC
medium-sized,TRBD2,TRBV10-3,TRBJ2-5,CAISEYRLAGERETQYF,TGTGCCATCAGTGAATATAGACTAGCGGGAGAACGAGAGACCCAGTACTTC
many,.,TRBV7-2,TRBJ1-5,CASSLSEVGGPQHF,TGTGCCAGCAGCTTAAGTGAGGTTGGAGGGCCCCAGCATTTT
few,.,TRBV7-8,TRBJ2-7,CASSPLGGTPSDEQYF,TGTGCCAGCAGCCCGTTAGGGGGTACCCCTTCCGACGAACAGTACTTC
many,.,TRBV10-3,TRBJ1-1,CAISELLGRNTEAFF,TGTGCCATCAGTGAATTGTTGGGCCGGAACACTGAAGCTTTCTTT
medium-sized,.,TRBV18,TRBJ1-3,CASSPPPDRGNTIYF,TGTGCCAGCTCACCACCTCCCGACAGGGGAAACACCATATATTTT
medium-sized,TRBD1,TRBV3-1,TRBJ2-7,CASSPRTGREQYF,TGTGCCAGCAGCCCCCGGACAGGGCGCGAGCAGTACTTC
medium-sized,TRBD1,TRBV20-1,TRBJ1-1,CSAWTGQFPEAFF,TGCAGTGCTTGGACAGGGCAGTTCCCTGAAGCTTTCTTT
.,.,TRBV10-3,TRBJ2-7,CATSVSSGAYEQYF,TGTGCCACATCCGTTTCGTCGGGGGCCTACGAGCAGTACTTC
many,.,TRBV7-6,TRBJ2-5,CASSPRLLSSETQYF,TGTGCCAGCAGCCCGAGACTGCTTTCTTCGGAGACCCAGTACTTC
few,.,TRBV28,TRBJ1-5,CASSSVRVSNQPQHF,TGTGCCAGCAGTTCCGTAAGGGTTAGCAATCAGCCCCAGCATTTT
many,.,TRBV19,TRBJ1-3,CARTGAGAGNTIYF,TGTGCCAGAACGGGGGCAGGGGCTGGAAACACCATATATTTT
many,TRBD2,TRBV9,TRBJ2-7,CASSVGPGGTYEQYF,TGTGCCAGCAGCGTGGGTCCGGGAGGGACCTACGAGCAGTACTTC
few,.,TRBV15,TRBJ1-5,CSTSQWDSNQPQHF,TGTTCCACCAGCCAGTGGGATAGCAATCAGCCCCAGCATTTT
medium-sized,TRBD1,TRBV25-1,TRBJ1-2,CASREEIGQGMFYGYTF,TGTGCCAGCAGGGAAGAAATCGGACAGGGAATGTTCTATGGCTACACCTTC
.,.,TRBV25-1,TRBJ2-1,CASGVGEHFF,TGTGCCAGCGGTGTGGGCGAGCATTTCTTC
.,.,TRBV11-2,TRBJ1-3,CASSLTDSGNTIYF,TGTGCCAGCAGCTTGACCGACTCTGGAAACACCATATATTTT
many,.,TRBV19,TRBJ1-2,CASSPQGAGYTF,TGTGCCAGTAGTCCCCAAGGGGCTGGCTACACCTTC
.,.,TRBV7-6,TRBJ2-5,CASSARIETQYF,TGTGCCAGCAGCGCCCGAATCGAGACCCAGTACTTC
many,TRBD2,TRBV20-1,TRBJ2-3,CSARDWTSGSTDTQYF,TGCAGTGCTAGAGATTGGACTAGCGGGAGCACAGATACGCAGTATTTT
medium-sized,TRBD2,TRBV5-1,TRBJ2-2,CASSAGGLAGTGELFF,TGCGCCAGCAGCGCCGGTGGGCTAGCGGGCACCGGGGAGCTGTTTTTT
many,.,TRBV9,TRBJ2-7,CASSAGTYEQYF,TGTGCCAGCAGCGCAGGGACCTACGAGCAGTACTTC
.,.,TRBV9,TRBJ2-6,CASSRQPVSGSNVLTF,TGTGCCAGCAGCCGTCAGCCTGTATCCGGGTCCAACGTCCTGACTTTC
medium-sized,.,TRBV11-3,TRBJ2-2,CASSPAVTGELFF,TGTGCCAGCAGCCCGGCCGTCACCGGGGAGCTGTTTTTT
medium-sized,TRBD2,TRBV2,TRBJ2-7,CASEGTSGRLVNDEQYF,TGTGCCAGCGAGGGAACTAGCGGGAGACTGGTGAATGACGAGCAGTACTTC